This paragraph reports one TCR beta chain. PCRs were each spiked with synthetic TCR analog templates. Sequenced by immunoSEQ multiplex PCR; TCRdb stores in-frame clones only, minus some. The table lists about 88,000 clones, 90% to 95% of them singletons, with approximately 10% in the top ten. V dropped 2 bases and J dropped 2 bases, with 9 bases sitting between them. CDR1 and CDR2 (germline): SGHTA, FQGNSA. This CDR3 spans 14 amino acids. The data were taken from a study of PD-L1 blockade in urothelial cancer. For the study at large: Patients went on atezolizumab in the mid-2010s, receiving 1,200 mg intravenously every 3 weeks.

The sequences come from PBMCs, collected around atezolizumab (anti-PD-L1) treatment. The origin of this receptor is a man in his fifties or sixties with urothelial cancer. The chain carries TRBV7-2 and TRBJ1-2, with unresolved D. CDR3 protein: CASSLFPFNYGYTF. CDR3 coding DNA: TGTGCCAGCAGCTTATTTCCCTTCAACTATGGCTACACCTTC.